Presented here are 2 T cell receptor beta chains from one specimen sequenced in a study of T cells in tumors after PD-1 blockade. This table comes from immunoSEQ multiplex PCR, and its TCRdb copy is limited to in-frame clones, with some not included. The repertoire includes 55,000 to 70,000 clones, just under 80% of them detected once, and roughly 12% sits in the top ten. The sample consisted of PBMCs, taken before anti-PD-1 treatment. The receptors were sampled from a human donor with basal cell carcinoma.

This clone was detected a few times. One end of the junction fails to match germline, which may point to a read error. The rearrangement uses TRBV7-7 and TRBJ2-1; the match to TRBD1 covers 11 bases. CDR1 and CDR2 (germline): SSHAT, FNYEAQ (reference sequence). There are 15 residues in the CDR3. CDR3 protein: CASSLDRGQRNEQFF. CDR3 nucleotide sequence: TGTGCTAGCAGCCTGGACAGGGGGCAACGGAATGAGCAGTTCTTC. Full variable domain (rest looked up from reference TRBV7-7 and TRBJ2-1): GAGVSQSPRYKVTKRGQDVTLRCDPISSHATLYWYQQALGQGPEFLTYFNYEAQPDKSGLPSDRFSAERPEGSISTLTIQRTEQRDSAMYRCASSLDRGQRNEQFFGPGTRLTVL.

The V gene is TRBV5-4, the J gene TRBJ2-3; 11 nucleotides align to TRBD2. This CDR3 is 15 amino acids long. Trimming took 5 bases from V and 1 from J; bases not matched to a gene: 3. From germline, CDR1 is SGHNT and CDR2 YYREEE (reference sequence). The CDR3 spells CASSLGLAGTDTQYF. DNA for the CDR3: TGTGCCAGCAGTCTGGGACTAGCGGGCACAGATACGCAGTATTTT.